Given below is one TCR beta chain in context. This clone was picked up a small number of times. Its antigen is not yet known. No clone much larger than this one lies a single base away; base qualities are absent. Between the V and J ends, shortened by 7 bases and 2 bases respectively, the junction contains 17 bases. The CDR3 contains 14 residues, cysteine and phenylalanine counted. The only DNA kept is the CDR3, 42 bases in frame from the first base. Via the germline V gene (reference sequence), CDR1 is DFQATT and CDR2 SNEGSKA. The source of the sample is a study of control samples from healthy donors and cancer patients (TCRdb year 2020). The library was generated by the immunoSEQ multiplex PCR assay. TCRdb re-hosts the immuneACCESS table, in-frame sequences only. Its copies lack some clones; in the studies checked, an unresolved V gene accounts for under half of them, and the cause for the rest is not known. Here the sample has 150,000 or so clones; 93% occur a single time. In total, the top ten clones hold roughly 6.2% of the sample.

What was sequenced was blood. This sequence was found in a young man in good health. The V and J segments used are TRBV20-1 and TRBJ1-2, with no D gene named confidently. The sequenced DNA is TGCAGTGTAAGTGAAAGGCGTACCAACTATGGCTACACCTTC. Its protein reads: CSVSERRTNYGYTF.